The rows below give T cell receptor beta chains drawn from one sample of a study of T cell changes during pregnancy in multiple sclerosis. Sequencing used immunoSEQ multiplex PCR; TCRdb keeps in-frame clones, though not all of them. The data show 60,000 to 75,000 clones, 90% to 95% seen once. The specimen was CD8+ T cells from peripheral blood mononuclear cells, collected in the second trimester of pregnancy. These receptors were taken from a female donor with multiple sclerosis, enrolled in a pregnancy study. CDR3s include the opening cysteine and the closing phenylalanine or tryptophan. A D gene is named only where the DNA matches it firmly. Rows may omit the clone size; those that give it use once, few, many or a size class.

j_gene | d_gene | v_gene | abundance | CDR3nt | CDR3aa
TRBJ2-5 | - | TRBV2 | - | TGTGCCAGCACCCCTGAGGGAAAGACCCAGTACTTC | CASTPEGKTQYF
TRBJ1-1 | - | TRBV9 | - | TGTGCCAGCAGCCCTTGGGGAGAGAACACTGAAGCTTTCTTT | CASSPWGENTEAFF
TRBJ2-7 | TRBD1 | TRBV27 | - | TGTGCCAGCAGTTTATCAGGGGGCAGCCACGAGCAGTACTTC | CASSLSGGSHEQYF
TRBJ2-7 | - | TRBV28 | - | TGTGCCAGCAGAGTAGGGGCCTTCTCCTACGAGCAGTACTTC | CASRVGAFSYEQYF
TRBJ2-3 | TRBD2 | TRBV7-2 | many | TGTGCCAGCAGCTTACTAGCGGGAGGGCCAGATACGCAGTATTTT | CASSLLAGGPDTQYF
TRBJ2-7 | - | TRBV27 | once | TGTGCCAGCAGTTTGAGGGGGACCTACGAGCAGTACTTC | CASSLRGTYEQYF
TRBJ2-7 | - | TRBV4-1 | - | TGCGCCAGCAGCCAAGATAGAGGCACGTTTACAGAGCAGTACTTC | CASSQDRGTFTEQYF
TRBJ2-2 | - | TRBV5-1 | - | TGCGCCAGCAGCTCTGGGAAGATGATAGGGGCCGGTGGCACCGGGGAGCTGTTTTTT | CASSSGKMIGAGGTGELFF
TRBJ2-2 | - | TRBV4-2 | - | TGTGCCAGCAGCCCAGGGGATGGGGACACCGGGGAGCTGTTTTTT | CASSPGDGDTGELFF
TRBJ2-7 | TRBD2 | TRBV5-1 | - | TGCGCCAGCAGCTTGGGGATGGGGACTAGTCTATACGAGCAGTACTTC | CASSLGMGTSLYEQYF
TRBJ2-7 | - | TRBV9 | - | TGTGCCAGCAGCGTAGACTCGGCCTACGAGCAGTACTTC | CASSVDSAYEQYF
TRBJ2-5 | TRBD2 | TRBV9 | - | TGTGCCAGCAGCCCATCGGGAGGCAGACAAGAGACCCAGTACTTC | CASSPSGGRQETQYF
TRBJ1-5 | - | TRBV6-5 | - | TGTGCCAGCAGACAAGACAGTAATCAGCCCCAGCATTTT | CASRQDSNQPQHF
TRBJ2-3 | - | TRBV5-1 | - | TGCGCCAGCAGCTTGGCAGCGACTACTAGCACAGATACGCAGTATTTT | CASSLAATTSTDTQYF
TRBJ2-7 | - | TRBV25-1 | - | TGTGCCAGTATCGGTGACTACGAGCAGTACTTC | CASIGDYEQYF
TRBJ2-5 | TRBD1 | TRBV23-1 | - | TGCGCCAGCAGTCAATCCGGACAGGGTGTACACGAACCCAGCGAAGAGACCCAGTACTTC | CASSQSGQGVHEPSEETQYF
TRBJ2-5 | TRBD2 | TRBV30 | - | TGTGCCTGGAGTGGACTAGCGGGAGTGGGTGAGCAGTACTTC | CAWSGLAGVGEQYF
TRBJ2-7 | - | TRBV25-1 | - | TGTGCCAGCAGTGAGGGCAACGAGCAGTACTTC | CASSEGNEQYF
TRBJ2-1 | TRBD1 | TRBV11-2 | - | TGTGCCAGCAGCGCACCGGGACAGGGAATGAATGAGCAGTTCTTC | CASSAPGQGMNEQFF
TRBJ2-7 | TRBD2 | TRBV5-5 | - | TGTGCCAGCGAGGGGACAGGCCCGGGACTAGCGCTGGACGAGCAGTACTTC | CASEGTGPGLALDEQYF
TRBJ2-2 | TRBD2 | TRBV27 | - | TGTGCCAGCAGAGCTAGCGGGATTGGGGAGCTGTTTTTT | CASRASGIGELFF
TRBJ2-2 | - | TRBV30 | - | TGTGCCTGGGTGGAGCGGGCGACCGGGGAGCTGTTTTTT | CAWVERATGELFF
TRBJ2-5 | TRBD2 | TRBV7-9 | - | TGTGCCAGCAGCCGGGACTACTCGGAGACCCAGTACTTC | CASSRDYSETQYF
TRBJ2-3 | - | TRBV5-6 | - | TGTGCCAGCAGCTCGATAGGCGGGGTCTTCACAGATACGCAGTATTTT | CASSSIGGVFTDTQYF
TRBJ2-7 | TRBD1 | TRBV4-2 | - | TGTGCCAGCAGCCAGGGGACAGGGGGCACCTACGAGCAGTACTTC | CASSQGTGGTYEQYF
TRBJ2-2 | - | TRBV4-3 | - | TGCGCCAGCAGCCAAGGTCCCTATGGCGGGGAGCTGTTTTTT | CASSQGPYGGELFF